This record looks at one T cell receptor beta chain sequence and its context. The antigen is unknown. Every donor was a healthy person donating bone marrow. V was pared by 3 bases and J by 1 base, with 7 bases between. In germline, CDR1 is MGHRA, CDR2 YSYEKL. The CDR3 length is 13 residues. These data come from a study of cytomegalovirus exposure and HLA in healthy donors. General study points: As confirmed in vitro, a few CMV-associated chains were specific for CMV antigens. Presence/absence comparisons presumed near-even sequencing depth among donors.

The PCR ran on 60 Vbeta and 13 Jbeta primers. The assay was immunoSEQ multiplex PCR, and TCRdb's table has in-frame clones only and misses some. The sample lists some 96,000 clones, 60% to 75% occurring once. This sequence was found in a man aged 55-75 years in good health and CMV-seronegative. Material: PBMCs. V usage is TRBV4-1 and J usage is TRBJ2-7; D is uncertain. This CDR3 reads CASSHSQSYEQYF. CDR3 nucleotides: TGCGCCAGCAGCCACTCGCAGTCCTACGAGCAGTACTTC.